The 18 T cell receptor beta chains below come from one sample, sequenced in a study of blood T cells in healthy people across ages. A J-beta primer mix and a sample-barcoded 5' primer were used in a second PCR of about 7 to 12 cycles. TCRdb re-called the 5' RACE reads through MiXCR, storing one row per CDR3 protein. The sample has about 570,000 distinct CDR3 sequences; roughly a quarter are singletons. Sequencing was carried out using blood. Every receptor here comes from a woman between 65 and 79 years old in good health.

The V call is TRBV20-1, the J call TRBJ2-1; 10 bases match TRBD2. The V gene's germline CDR1 is DFQATT and CDR2 SNEGSKA (reference sequence). The CDR3 contains 16 residues. J lost 4 bases, V lost 3 bases, and 9 bases had no gene match. The CDR3 nucleotides read TGCAGTGCTAGTTTAGCGGGGGGCACTATTTACAATGAGCAGTTCTTC. As protein: CSASLAGGTIYNEQFF.

This clonotype was detected ten times or more. The chain combines TRBV12-3 or TRBV12-4 with TRBJ2-3; unclear D gene. The CDR3 is 15 amino acids. The V end lost 1 base, the J end lost 0 bases, and 8 bases lay between the germline ends. CDR3 sequence: CASSLVLGSTDTQYF. The CDR3 DNA sequence: TGTGCCAGCAGTTTAGTATTGGGCAGCACAGATACGCAGTATTTT.

This clonotype occurred a few times. This chain joins TRBV12-3 or TRBV12-4 and TRBJ1-4; no definite D call. The V gene lost 6 bases and the J gene lost 0 bases, with 14 bases spanning the gap. The CDR3 sequence is 16 residues long. The CDR3 reads CASSLRAGATNEKLFF. As DNA, the CDR3 is TGTGCCAGCAGCCTCCGGGCGGGCGCAACTAATGAAAAACTGTTTTTT.

This clonotype was found a few times. The chain couples TRBV2 to TRBJ1-3; 7 nucleotides match TRBD1. This CDR3 is built from 16 residues. Germline-derived CDR1 and CDR2 are SNHLY and FYNNEI. The trim removed 6 bases at V and 0 bases at J, leaving 8 bases unmatched. The CDR3 DNA follows: TGTGCCAGCAGATTACTCAGGGGGACCTCTGGAAACACCATATATTTT. It specifies CASRLLRGTSGNTIYF.

The chain is built from TRBV7-2 and TRBJ2-7; 10 nucleotides align to TRBD2. The CDR3 is 18 amino acids. Germline CDR1 is SGHTA and CDR2 is FQGNSA. Unmatched junction bases numbered 19, after V lost 2 bases and J lost 9 bases. The CDR3 is CASSLRGVSGGSTPGQYF. The CDR3 DNA is TGTGCCAGCAGCTTAAGGGGTGTTAGCGGGGGGTCGACTCCGGGGCAGTACTTC.

For this clonotype: An end of the junction does not agree with germline; a read error may underlie this. J is TRBJ2-3 and V is TRBV20-1; perhaps D is TRBD1 or TRBD2 (6 bases each). CDR1 is DFQATT, CDR2 SNEGSKA, per germline (reference sequence). The CDR3 runs 15 residues. CDR3 residues: CRARLQTGGADTQYF. CDR3 coding DNA: TGCAGAGCTAGACTCCAGACAGGAGGGGCAGATACGCAGTATTTT.

This clonotype was picked up a small number of times. One end of the junction varies from germline; a read error may be responsible. V is TRBV14 and J is TRBJ1-6; a possible D gene is TRBD1 (6 bases). The CDR3 covers 14 residues. Germline V gene lookup returns CDR1 SGHDN and CDR2 FVKESK. The CDR3 coding sequence is TGTGCCAACAGCACAACAGGGAGGTGGTCACCCCTCCACTTT. Translation: CANSTTGRWSPLHF.

The V and J genes are TRBV19 and TRBJ1-2; 10 nucleotides match TRBD1. CDR3 length equals 15 residues. After removal of 5 bases from V and 4 bases from J, the junction contained 7 bases not matched to a gene. Germline V gene sequence: CDR1 LNHDA, CDR2 SQIVND (reference sequence). The CDR3 sequence: CASSWGQGSLYGYTF. The CDR3 DNA reads TGTGCCAGTAGTTGGGGACAGGGGTCCCTCTATGGCTACACCTTC.

This sequence joins TRBV6-2 or TRBV6-3 and TRBJ2-7; D might be TRBD1 (6 bases). Germline lookup yields CDR1 MNHEY and CDR2 SVGEGT. The CDR3 length is 14 residues. V dropped 5 bases and J dropped 0 bases, with 11 bases sitting between them. Here the CDR3 DNA reads TGTGCCAGCAGTAGACAGGTCCCCTCCTACGAGCAGTACTTC. This codes for CASSRQVPSYEQYF.

The J gene is TRBJ2-3, the V gene TRBV20-1; no firm D call. The CDR3 extends over 14 amino acids. The V end lost 0 bases, the J end lost 0 bases, and 7 bases lay between the germline ends. The germline V gene encodes CDR1 DFQATT and CDR2 SNEGSKA (reference sequence). Here the CDR3 reads CSARDPTSTDTQYF. In DNA, the CDR3 is TGCAGTGCTAGAGACCCGACTAGCACAGATACGCAGTATTTT.

As DNA, the CDR3 is TGTGCCAGCAGCTTCGGGGCCACTGAAGCTTTCTTT. Its protein is CASSFGATEAFF. The chain links TRBV7-8 to TRBJ1-1; TRBD1 might be the D (5 bases). The CDR3 loop spans 12 amino acids. The V and J ends lost 3 bases and 4 bases respectively, with 6 bases between them. Germline lookup yields CDR1 SGHVS and CDR2 FQNEAQ.

This rearrangement joins TRBV6-6 to TRBJ1-1; D uncertain. Germline V gene data show CDR1 as MNHNY and CDR2 as SVGAGI (reference sequence). Trimming removed 10 bases from V and 1 base from J, with 10 bases in between. The CDR3 loop spans 12 amino acids. CDR3 region: CATTARNTEAFF. The CDR3, as DNA: TGTGCCACCACGGCCCGGAACACTGAAGCTTTCTTT.

The V gene is TRBV6-6, the J gene TRBJ2-7; the D gene is possibly TRBD1 (5 bases). Germline loops: CDR1 MNHNY, CDR2 SVGAGI (reference sequence). CDR3 length equals 14 residues. Between the trimmed V and J ends, which lost 6 bases and 7 bases, there was a span of 19 bases. CDR3 in amino acids: CASSQVPRAWEQYF. In DNA form, the CDR3 reads TGTGCCAGCAGCCAAGTCCCCAGGGCATGGGAGCAGTACTTC.

Turning to this clonotype: An end of the junction differs from the germline gene, which may be a read error. CDR3 nucleotides: TGCGCCAGCAGCGCCCAAGGGGTGGTGGAGACCCGGTACTTC. Protein product: CASSAQGVVETRYF. This chain links TRBV5-1 with TRBJ2-5, with D possibly matching TRBD1 (5 bases). Germline CDR1 is SGHRS and CDR2 is YFSETQ. The CDR3 contains 14 residues. Looking up the rest from reference TRBV5-1 and TRBJ2-5 gives the full variable domain: KAGVTQTPRYLIKTRGQQVTLSCSPISGHRSVSWYQQTPGQGLQFLFEYFSETQRNKGNFPGRFSGRQFSNSRSEMNVSTLELGDSALYLCASSAQGVVETRYFGPGTRLLVL.

The rearrangement uses TRBV12-3 or TRBV12-4 and TRBJ2-2; no clear D. Trimming stripped 3 bases from V and 7 bases from J, with 12 bases between. CDR3 length: 14 amino acids. The DNA for the CDR3 is TGTGCCAGCAGTTTCGGGCTAGTGAGCGGGGAGCTGTTTTTT. It translates to CASSFGLVSGELFF.

This clonotype has more than one count but fewer than ten. This sequence joins TRBV6-2 or TRBV6-3 and TRBJ1-2; TRBD1 aligns across 9 bases. CDR1 is MNHEY and CDR2 is SVGEGT in the germline V gene. V gave up 2 bases and J gave up 7 bases; unmatched junction bases: 11. This CDR3 contains 16 residues. This chain's CDR3 is CASSYVTGGSFGGYTF. The CDR3 DNA reads as TGTGCCAGCAGTTACGTCACAGGGGGCTCTTTCGGTGGCTACACCTTC.

The gene calls are TRBV5-1 and TRBJ2-7, with 8 bases aligning to TRBD1. The CDR3 extends over 15 amino acids. CDR1 and CDR2 (germline): SGHRS, YFSETQ. V shed 4 bases, J shed 0 bases, and the junction held 6 bases outside the gene matches. In DNA, the CDR3 is TGCGCCAGCAGCGGGGGACAGGAGAGCTCCTACGAGCAGTACTTC. This codes for CASSGGQESSYEQYF.

This clonotype was recorded a few times. V gene TRBV6-5 combines with J gene TRBJ1-2; a weak D match, TRBD1 (6 bases). The CDR3 is 14 residues long. Trimming cost V 10 bases and J 4 bases, with 19 bases left between them. Per the germline V gene, CDR1 is MNHEY and CDR2 is SVGAGI. CDR3 bases: TGTGCCACCCATCGCCAGGGGAGGTTCTATGGCTACACCTTC. Its protein product is CATHRQGRFYGYTF.